Listed below are T cell receptor beta chains from one sample, sequenced in a study of blood T cell repertoires in COVID-19. Profiled with immunoSEQ multiplex PCR; TCRdb holds only in-frame clones, not every one. The table includes 300,000 to 350,000 clones, nearly 90% detected once. Sequenced input: PBMCs or T cells enriched from blood (not recorded which). The source is a young woman with acute COVID-19. Both conserved end residues are part of each CDR3. The order of the fields is D gene, J gene, V gene, clone size, CDR3 protein, CDR3 DNA. D genes are given only for firm matches. A row's size may be missing; if present it is once, few, many or a size class.

D: TRBD2; J: TRBJ2-3; V: TRBV6-4; size: NA; CDR3: CASSDGSSGRDTQYF; DNA: TGTGCCAGCAGTGACGGGTCTAGCGGGAGAGATACGCAGTATTTT
D: NA; J: TRBJ2-7; V: TRBV30; size: NA; CDR3: CACKREIPLDEQYF; DNA: TGTGCCTGCAAACGGGAGATTCCATTAGACGAGCAGTACTTC
D: TRBD2; J: TRBJ2-1; V: TRBV19; size: NA; CDR3: CASTLAGEEQFF; DNA: TGTGCCAGCACACTAGCGGGAGAGGAACAGTTCTTC
D: NA; J: TRBJ2-1; V: TRBV19; size: NA; CDR3: CASSAHVSSYNEQFF; DNA: TGTGCCAGTAGTGCACATGTCAGCTCCTACAATGAGCAGTTCTTC
D: TRBD1; J: TRBJ2-5; V: TRBV18; size: NA; CDR3: CASSQLTGGRETQYF; DNA: TGTGCCAGCTCTCAGTTAACAGGGGGTCGGGAGACCCAGTACTTC
D: NA; J: TRBJ1-3; V: TRBV27; size: NA; CDR3: CASSSRGPGNTIYF; DNA: TGTGCCAGCAGTTCCAGGGGTCCGGGAAACACCATATATTTT
D: TRBD2; J: TRBJ2-5; V: TRBV19; size: NA; CDR3: CASRLAGGLQETQYF; DNA: TGTGCCAGTAGGCTAGCGGGAGGACTCCAAGAGACCCAGTACTTC
D: TRBD2; J: TRBJ2-7; V: TRBV28; size: NA; CDR3: CASSLLAGPPVEQYF; DNA: TGTGCCAGCAGTTTACTAGCGGGTCCCCCCGTCGAGCAGTACTTC
D: NA; J: TRBJ2-7; V: TRBV28; size: NA; CDR3: CASSLGGSYEQYF; DNA: TGTGCCAGCAGTTTGGGGGGCTCCTACGAGCAGTACTTC
D: NA; J: TRBJ1-2; V: TRBV7-9; size: NA; CDR3: CASSERGGNDGYTF; DNA: TGTGCCAGCAGCGAGAGGGGGGGTAACGATGGCTACACCTTC
D: NA; J: TRBJ1-2; V: TRBV27; size: few; CDR3: CASSLSGGRNFYGYTF; DNA: TGTGCCAGCAGTTTATCGGGGGGGCGAAATTTCTATGGCTACACCTTC
D: TRBD1; J: TRBJ1-1; V: TRBV5-1; size: NA; CDR3: CASSLGDRGPGTEAFF; DNA: TGCGCCAGCAGCTTGGGGGACAGGGGGCCGGGGACTGAAGCTTTCTTT
D: NA; J: TRBJ2-2; V: TRBV27; size: NA; CDR3: CASSFATGAGELFF; DNA: TGTGCCAGCAGTTTTGCTACCGGAGCCGGGGAGCTGTTTTTT
D: TRBD1; J: TRBJ2-3; V: TRBV28; size: NA; CDR3: CASRQGAQHTQYF; DNA: TGTGCCAGCAGACAGGGGGCACAGCATACGCAGTATTTT
D: TRBD1; J: TRBJ2-1; V: TRBV6-5; size: NA; CDR3: CASRRQGASDEQFF; DNA: TGTGCCAGCAGGCGACAGGGGGCAAGCGATGAGCAGTTCTTC
D: NA; J: TRBJ1-4; V: TRBV28; size: NA; CDR3: CASMGSGGGGEKLFF; DNA: TGTGCCAGCATGGGGTCCGGCGGCGGGGGGGAAAAACTGTTTTTT
D: TRBD1; J: TRBJ1-2; V: TRBV19; size: NA; CDR3: CASRGDRALGYTF; DNA: TGTGCCAGTAGAGGTGACAGGGCTTTGGGCTACACCTTC
D: NA; J: TRBJ2-7; V: TRBV5-1; size: few; CDR3: CASSLSGTLSYEQYF; DNA: TGCGCCAGCAGCTTGAGCGGAACTCTCTCCTACGAGCAGTACTTC
D: NA; J: TRBJ2-2; V: TRBV24-1; size: NA; CDR3: CATSDPPGSGLTGELFF; DNA: TGTGCCACCAGTGACCCTCCAGGGAGCGGGTTGACCGGGGAGCTGTTTTTT
D: TRBD1; J: TRBJ1-5; V: TRBV28; size: NA; CDR3: CASSLGYDLFFRDRATNQPQHF; DNA: TGTGCCAGCAGTTTAGGGTATGATTTGTTCTTCCGGGACAGGGCTACCAATCAGCCCCAGCATTTT
D: NA; J: TRBJ1-2; V: TRBV15; size: NA; CDR3: CATSMGRGKPALDSNYGYTF; DNA: TGTGCCACCAGCATGGGCCGTGGTAAACCCGCCCTGGACAGTAACTATGGCTACACCTTC
D: TRBD2; J: TRBJ2-3; V: TRBV28; size: NA; CDR3: CASSPLAGSGLTQYF; DNA: TGTGCCAGCAGTCCCTTAGCGGGGAGTGGTCTTACGCAGTATTTT
D: NA; J: TRBJ2-1; V: TRBV28; size: few; CDR3: CASAESVHEQFF; DNA: TGTGCCAGCGCTGAATCAGTCCATGAGCAGTTCTTC
D: TRBD1; J: TRBJ2-7; V: TRBV9; size: NA; CDR3: CASSPRQGGNEQYF; DNA: TGTGCCAGCAGCCCTAGACAGGGGGGCAACGAGCAGTACTTC
D: NA; J: TRBJ2-3; V: TRBV19; size: once; CDR3: CASSLRDLSTDTQYF; DNA: TGTGCCAGTAGTCTCAGGGACTTATCCACAGATACGCAGTATTTT
D: NA; J: TRBJ2-7; V: TRBV5-6; size: NA; CDR3: CASTSGGTAFHEQYF; DNA: TGTGCCAGCACCTCGGGGGGGACAGCCTTCCACGAGCAGTACTTC
D: NA; J: TRBJ1-1; V: TRBV27; size: NA; CDR3: CASSYRGGMNTEAFF; DNA: TGTGCCAGCAGTTACCGGGGAGGCATGAACACTGAAGCTTTCTTT